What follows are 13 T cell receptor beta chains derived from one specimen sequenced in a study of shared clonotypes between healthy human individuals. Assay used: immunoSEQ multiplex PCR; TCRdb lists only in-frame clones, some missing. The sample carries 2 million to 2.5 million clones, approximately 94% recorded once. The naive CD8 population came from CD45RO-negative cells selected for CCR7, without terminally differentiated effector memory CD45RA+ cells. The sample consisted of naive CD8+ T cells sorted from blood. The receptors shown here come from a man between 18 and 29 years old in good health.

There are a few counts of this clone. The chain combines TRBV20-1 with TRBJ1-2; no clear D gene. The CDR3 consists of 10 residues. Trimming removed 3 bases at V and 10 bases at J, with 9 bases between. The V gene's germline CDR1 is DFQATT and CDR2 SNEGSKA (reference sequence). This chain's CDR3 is CSASLGSYTF. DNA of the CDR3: TGCAGTGCTAGTCTAGGCTCCTACACCTTC.

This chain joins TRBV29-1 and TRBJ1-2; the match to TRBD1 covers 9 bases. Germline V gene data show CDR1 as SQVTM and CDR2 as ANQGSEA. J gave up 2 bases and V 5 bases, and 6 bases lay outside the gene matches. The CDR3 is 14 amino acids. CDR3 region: CSVSSGTGNYGYTF. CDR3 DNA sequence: TGCAGCGTTTCCTCCGGGACAGGGAACTATGGCTACACCTTC. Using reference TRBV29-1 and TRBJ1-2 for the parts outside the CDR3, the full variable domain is SAVISQKPSRDICQRGTSLTIQCQVDSQVTMMFWYRQQPGQSLTLIATANQGSEATYESGFVIDKFPISRPNLTFSTLTVSNMSPEDSSIYLCSVSSGTGNYGYTFGSGTRLTVV.

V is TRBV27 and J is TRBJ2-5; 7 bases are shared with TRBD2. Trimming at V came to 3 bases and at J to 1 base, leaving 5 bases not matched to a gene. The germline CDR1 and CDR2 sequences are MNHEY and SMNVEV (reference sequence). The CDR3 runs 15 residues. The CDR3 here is CASSFGGSGQETQYF. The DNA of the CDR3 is TGTGCCAGCAGTTTCGGGGGGTCCGGCCAAGAGACCCAGTACTTC.

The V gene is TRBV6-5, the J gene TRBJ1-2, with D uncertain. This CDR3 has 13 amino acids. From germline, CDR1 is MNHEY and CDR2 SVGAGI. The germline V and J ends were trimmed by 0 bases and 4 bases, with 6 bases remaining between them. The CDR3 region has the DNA TGTGCCAGCAGTTACTCGATAAGCTATGGCTACACCTTC. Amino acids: CASSYSISYGYTF.

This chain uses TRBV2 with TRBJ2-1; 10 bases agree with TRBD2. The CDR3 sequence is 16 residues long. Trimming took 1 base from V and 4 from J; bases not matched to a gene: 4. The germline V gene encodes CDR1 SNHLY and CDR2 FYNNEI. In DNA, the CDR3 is TGTGCCAGCAGTGAAGTGGGGACTAGCGTATACAATGAGCAGTTCTTC. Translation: CASSEVGTSVYNEQFF.

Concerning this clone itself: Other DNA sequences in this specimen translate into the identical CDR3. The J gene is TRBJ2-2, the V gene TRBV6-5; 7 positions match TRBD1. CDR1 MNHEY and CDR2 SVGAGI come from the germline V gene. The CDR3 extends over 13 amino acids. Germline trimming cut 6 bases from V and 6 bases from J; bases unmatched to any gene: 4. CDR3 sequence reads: CASSPTGAGELFF. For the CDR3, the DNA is TGTGCCAGCAGCCCAACAGGGGCCGGGGAGCTGTTTTTT.

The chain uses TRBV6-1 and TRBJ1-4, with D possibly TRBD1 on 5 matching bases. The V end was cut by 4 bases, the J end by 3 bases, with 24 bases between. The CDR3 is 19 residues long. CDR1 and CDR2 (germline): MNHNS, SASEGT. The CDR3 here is CASSVYRFLPGLANEKLFF. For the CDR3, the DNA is TGTGCCAGCAGTGTATACAGGTTTTTGCCTGGGTTAGCTAATGAAAAACTGTTTTTT.

This CDR3 is CASGLAHNEQFF. The CDR3, as DNA: TGTGCTAGTGGTTTGGCCCACAATGAGCAGTTCTTC. The V gene is TRBV12-5, the J gene TRBJ2-1; D ambiguous. Germline V gene sequence: CDR1 LGHNT, CDR2 FRNRAP. The CDR3 is 12 amino acids. The V gene lost 1 base and the J gene lost 5 bases, with 3 bases spanning the gap.

The CDR3 DNA is TGTGCCAGCAGTCAAGGCAGGGCTGGGTATGGCTACACCTTC. This translates into CASSQGRAGYGYTF. This chain links TRBV6-5 with TRBJ1-2, with a possible D match to TRBD1 (5 bases). The V gene's germline CDR1 is MNHEY and CDR2 SVGAGI. V was trimmed by 5 bases and J by 5 bases, leaving 15 bases between them. The CDR3 is 14 residues long.

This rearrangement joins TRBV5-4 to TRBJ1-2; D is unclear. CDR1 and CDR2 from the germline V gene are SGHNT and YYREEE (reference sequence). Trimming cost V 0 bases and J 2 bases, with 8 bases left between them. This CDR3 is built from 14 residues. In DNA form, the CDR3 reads TGTGCCAGCAGCTTGGCCGGCAGAAACTATGGCTACACCTTC. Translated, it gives CASSLAGRNYGYTF.

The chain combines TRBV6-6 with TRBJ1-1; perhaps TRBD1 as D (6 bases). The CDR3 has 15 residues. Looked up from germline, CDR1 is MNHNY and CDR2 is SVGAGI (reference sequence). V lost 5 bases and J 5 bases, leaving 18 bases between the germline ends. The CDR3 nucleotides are TGTGCCAGCAGTCCAGGGCGGGGAGGGGGTACTGAAGCTTTCTTT. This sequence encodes CASSPGRGGGTEAFF.

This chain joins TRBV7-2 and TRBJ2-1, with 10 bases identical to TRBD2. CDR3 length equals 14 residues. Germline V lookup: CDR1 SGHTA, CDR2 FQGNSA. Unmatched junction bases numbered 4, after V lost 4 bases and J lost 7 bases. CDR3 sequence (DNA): TGTGCCAGCAGCTGGCTAGCGGGGGAAAATGAGCAGTTCTTC. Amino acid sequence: CASSWLAGENEQFF.

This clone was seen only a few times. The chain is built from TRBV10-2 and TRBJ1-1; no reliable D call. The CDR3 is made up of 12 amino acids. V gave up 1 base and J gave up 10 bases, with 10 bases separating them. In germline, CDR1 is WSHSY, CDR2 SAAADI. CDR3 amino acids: CASSELWQRAFF. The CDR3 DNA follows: TGCGCCAGCAGTGAGTTGTGGCAGCGAGCTTTCTTT.